The clone carrying this T cell receptor (beta chain) was seen many times. Its antigen is not known. These data come from a study of T-cell reconstitution after alpha-beta-depleted transplantation in children. Unique molecular identifiers were built into the TCRbeta library. TCRdb passed the PCR reads through MiXCR, listing each CDR3 protein once. The repertoire consists of hundreds of thousands of distinct CDR3 sequences, with over 10% occurring once and the leading ten covering 0.79%. Germline CDR1 reads DFQATT; CDR2 reads SNEGSKA (reference sequence). CDR3 length equals 14 residues. The junction had 4 bases not matched to a gene; V was cut back by 3 bases and J by 0 bases. Study-wide results and caveats: Day-60 TCRbeta diversity that was high in some patients was derived from surviving recipient T cells and thymic progenitors. Approximately two months post-transplant, alpha-beta T cells reportedly originated from several hundred expanded graft clones. Diversity and T-cell counts at one year after transplant derived mostly from new T cells.

The receptor was derived from a girl aged 2-10 years with congenital amegakaryocytic thrombocytopenia, due to receive a stem cell transplant. This specimen consisted of PBMCs, obtained before TCRalphabeta/CD19-depleted stem cell transplant. The gene calls are TRBV20-1 and TRBJ1-1, with 7 positions matching TRBD1. The CDR3 DNA reads TGCAGTGCTAGGCACAGGGGAATGAACACTGAAGCTTTCTTT. Its translation is CSARHRGMNTEAFF.